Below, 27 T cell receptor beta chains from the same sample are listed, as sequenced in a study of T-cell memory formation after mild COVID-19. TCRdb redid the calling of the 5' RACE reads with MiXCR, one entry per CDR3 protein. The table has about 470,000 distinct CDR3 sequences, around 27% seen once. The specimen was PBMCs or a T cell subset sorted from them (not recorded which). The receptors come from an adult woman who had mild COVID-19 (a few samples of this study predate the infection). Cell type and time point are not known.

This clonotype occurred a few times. CDR3 region: CASSLVDSGELFF. The CDR3 DNA follows: TGTGCCAGCAGCTTGGTGGATTCCGGGGAGCTGTTTTTT. The chain recombines TRBV5-5 with TRBJ2-2; D unresolved. The CDR3 covers 13 residues. The germline V gene encodes CDR1 SGHKS and CDR2 YYEKEE (reference sequence). Trimming took off 0 bases at V and 6 bases at J, with 6 bases between the two ends.

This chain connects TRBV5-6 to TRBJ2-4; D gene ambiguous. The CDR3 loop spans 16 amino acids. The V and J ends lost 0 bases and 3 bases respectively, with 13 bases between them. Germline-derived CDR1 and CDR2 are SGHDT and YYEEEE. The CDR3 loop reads CASSLVGDFGKNIQYF. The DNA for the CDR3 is TGTGCCAGCAGCTTGGTGGGTGACTTTGGCAAAAACATTCAGTACTTC. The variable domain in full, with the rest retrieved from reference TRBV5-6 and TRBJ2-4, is DAGVTQSPTHLIKTRGQQVTLRCSPKSGHDTVSWYQQALGQGPQFIFQYYEEEERQRGNFPDRFSGHQFPNYSSELNVNALLLGDSALYLCASSLVGDFGKNIQYFGAGTRLSVL.

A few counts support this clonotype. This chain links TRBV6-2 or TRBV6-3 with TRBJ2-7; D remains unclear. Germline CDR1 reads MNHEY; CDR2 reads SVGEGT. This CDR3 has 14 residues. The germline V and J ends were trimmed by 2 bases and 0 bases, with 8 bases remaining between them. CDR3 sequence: CASSYDPSSYEQYF. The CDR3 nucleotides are TGTGCCAGCAGTTACGACCCCAGCTCCTACGAGCAGTACTTC.

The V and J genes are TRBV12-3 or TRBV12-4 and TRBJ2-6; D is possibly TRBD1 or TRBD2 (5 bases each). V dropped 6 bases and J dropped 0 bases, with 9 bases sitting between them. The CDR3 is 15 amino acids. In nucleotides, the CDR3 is TGTGCCAGCAGGGGGACGTCCTCTGGGGCCAACGTCCTGACTTTC. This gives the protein CASRGTSSGANVLTF.

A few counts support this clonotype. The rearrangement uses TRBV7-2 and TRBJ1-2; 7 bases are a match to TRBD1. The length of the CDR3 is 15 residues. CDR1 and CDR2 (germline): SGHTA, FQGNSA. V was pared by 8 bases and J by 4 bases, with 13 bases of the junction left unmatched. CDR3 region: CASRPMVGGAYGYTF. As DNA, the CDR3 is TGTGCCAGCCGGCCGATGGTAGGGGGCGCCTATGGCTACACCTTC.

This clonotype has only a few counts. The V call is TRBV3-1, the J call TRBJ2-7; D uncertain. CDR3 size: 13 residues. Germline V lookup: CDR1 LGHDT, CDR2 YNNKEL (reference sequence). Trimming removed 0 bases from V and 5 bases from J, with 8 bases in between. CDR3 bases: TGTGCCAGCAGCCAAGATCAGCGTCACGAGCAGTACTTC. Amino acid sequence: CASSQDQRHEQYF.

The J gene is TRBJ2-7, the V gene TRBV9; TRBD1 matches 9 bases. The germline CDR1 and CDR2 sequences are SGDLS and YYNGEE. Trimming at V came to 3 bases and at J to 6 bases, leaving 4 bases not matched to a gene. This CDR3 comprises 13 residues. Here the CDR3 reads CASSGQGGGEQYF. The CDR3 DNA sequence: TGTGCCAGCAGCGGACAGGGGGGTGGCGAGCAGTACTTC.

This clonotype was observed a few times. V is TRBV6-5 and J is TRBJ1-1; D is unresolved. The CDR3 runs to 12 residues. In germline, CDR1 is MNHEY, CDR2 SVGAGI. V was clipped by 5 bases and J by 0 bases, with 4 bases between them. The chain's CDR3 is CASSTVNTEAFF. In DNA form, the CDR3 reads TGTGCCAGCAGTACAGTGAACACTGAAGCTTTCTTT.

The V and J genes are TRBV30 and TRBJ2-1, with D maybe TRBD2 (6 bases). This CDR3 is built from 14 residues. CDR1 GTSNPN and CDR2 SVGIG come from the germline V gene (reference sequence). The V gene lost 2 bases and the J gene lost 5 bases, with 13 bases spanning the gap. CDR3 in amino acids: CAWSRAGKDNEQFF. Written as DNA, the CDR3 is TGTGCCTGGAGTAGGGCGGGGAAGGACAATGAGCAGTTCTTC.

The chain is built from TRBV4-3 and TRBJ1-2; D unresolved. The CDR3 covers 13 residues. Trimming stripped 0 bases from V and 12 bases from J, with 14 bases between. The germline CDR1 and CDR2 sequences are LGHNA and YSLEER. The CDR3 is CASSQDASGRHTF. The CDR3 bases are TGCGCCAGCAGCCAAGATGCGAGCGGGCGTCACACCTTC.

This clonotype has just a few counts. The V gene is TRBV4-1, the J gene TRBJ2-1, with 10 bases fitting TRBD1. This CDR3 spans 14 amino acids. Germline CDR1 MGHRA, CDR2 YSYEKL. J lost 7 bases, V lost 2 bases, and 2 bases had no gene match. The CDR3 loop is CASSQTDRGNEQFF. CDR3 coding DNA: TGCGCCAGCAGCCAAACGGACAGGGGGAATGAGCAGTTCTTC.

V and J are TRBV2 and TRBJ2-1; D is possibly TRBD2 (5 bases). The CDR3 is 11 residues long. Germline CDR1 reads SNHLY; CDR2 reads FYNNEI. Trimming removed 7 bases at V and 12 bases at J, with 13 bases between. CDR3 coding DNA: TGTGCCAGCACTGCGGAGGTCGCGCAGTTCTTC. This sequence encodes CASTAEVAQFF.

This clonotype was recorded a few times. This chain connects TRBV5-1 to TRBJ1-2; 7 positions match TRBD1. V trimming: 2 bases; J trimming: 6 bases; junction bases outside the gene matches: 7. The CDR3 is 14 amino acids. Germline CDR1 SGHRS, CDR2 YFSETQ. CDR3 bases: TGCGCCAGCAGCTTCTCTCCACAGGGGCATGGCTACACCTTC. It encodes CASSFSPQGHGYTF.

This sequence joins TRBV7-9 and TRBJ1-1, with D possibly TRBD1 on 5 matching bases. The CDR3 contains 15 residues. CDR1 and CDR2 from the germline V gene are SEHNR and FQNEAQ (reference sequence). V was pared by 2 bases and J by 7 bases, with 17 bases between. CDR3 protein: CASSLMTGDQGEAFF. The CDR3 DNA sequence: TGTGCCAGCAGCTTAATGACCGGGGACCAGGGTGAAGCTTTCTTT.

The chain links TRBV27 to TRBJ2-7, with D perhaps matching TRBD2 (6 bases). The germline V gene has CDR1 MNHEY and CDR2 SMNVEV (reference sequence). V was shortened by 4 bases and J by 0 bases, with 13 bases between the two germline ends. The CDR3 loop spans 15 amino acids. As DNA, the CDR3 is TGTGCCAGCAGTTCCGGGACTTGGGGCTCCTACGAGCAGTACTTC. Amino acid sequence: CASSSGTWGSYEQYF.

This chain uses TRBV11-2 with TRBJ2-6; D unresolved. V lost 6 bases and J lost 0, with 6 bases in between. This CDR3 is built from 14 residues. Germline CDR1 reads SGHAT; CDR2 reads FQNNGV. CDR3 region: CASSFYSGANVLTF. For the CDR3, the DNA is TGTGCCAGCAGTTTTTACTCTGGGGCCAACGTCCTGACTTTC. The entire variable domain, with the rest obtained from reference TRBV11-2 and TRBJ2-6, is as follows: EAGVAQSPRYKIIEKRQSVAFWCNPISGHATLYWYQQILGQGPKLLIQFQNNGVVDDSQLPKDRFSAERLKGVDSTLKIQPAKLEDSAVYLCASSFYSGANVLTFGAGSRLTVL.

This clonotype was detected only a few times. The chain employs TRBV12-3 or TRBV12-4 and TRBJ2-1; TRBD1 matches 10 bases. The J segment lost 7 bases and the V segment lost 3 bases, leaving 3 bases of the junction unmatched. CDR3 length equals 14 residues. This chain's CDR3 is CASSFGTGVNEQFF. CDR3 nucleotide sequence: TGTGCCAGCAGTTTCGGGACAGGGGTTAATGAGCAGTTCTTC.

The CDR3 loop is CSARRRSGIGTDTQYF. The CDR3 DNA follows: TGCAGTGCTAGACGAAGAAGCGGGATAGGCACAGATACGCAGTATTTT. The genes are TRBV20-1 and TRBJ2-3; 7 positions agree with TRBD2. The CDR3 has 16 residues. From germline, CDR1 is DFQATT and CDR2 SNEGSKA (reference sequence). J lost 1 base, V lost 2 bases, and 9 bases had no gene match.

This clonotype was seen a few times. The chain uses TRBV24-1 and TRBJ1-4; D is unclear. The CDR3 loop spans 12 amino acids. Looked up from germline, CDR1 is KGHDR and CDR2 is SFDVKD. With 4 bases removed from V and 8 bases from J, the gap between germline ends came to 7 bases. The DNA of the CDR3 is TGTGCCACCAGTGACGACGACGAAAAACTGTTTTTT. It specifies CATSDDDEKLFF.

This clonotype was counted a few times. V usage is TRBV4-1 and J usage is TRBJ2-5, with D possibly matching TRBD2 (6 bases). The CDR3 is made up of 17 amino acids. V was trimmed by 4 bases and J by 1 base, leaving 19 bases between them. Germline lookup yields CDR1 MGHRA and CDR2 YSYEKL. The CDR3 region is CASSRFTANSGQETQYF. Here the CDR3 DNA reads TGCGCCAGCAGCCGCTTTACAGCGAATAGCGGCCAAGAGACCCAGTACTTC.

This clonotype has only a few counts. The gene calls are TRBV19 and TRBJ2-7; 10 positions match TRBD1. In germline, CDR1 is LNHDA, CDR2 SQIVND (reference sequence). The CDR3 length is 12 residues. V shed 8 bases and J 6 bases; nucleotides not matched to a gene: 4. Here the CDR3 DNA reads TGTGCCAGTGGGGACAGGGGCAGCGAGCAGTACTTC. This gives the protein CASGDRGSEQYF.

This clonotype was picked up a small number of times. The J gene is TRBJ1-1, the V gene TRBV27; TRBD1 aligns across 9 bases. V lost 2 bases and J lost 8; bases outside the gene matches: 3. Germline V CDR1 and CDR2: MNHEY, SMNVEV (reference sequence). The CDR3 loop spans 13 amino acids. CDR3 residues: CASSLMGTGEAFF. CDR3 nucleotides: TGTGCCAGCAGTTTAATGGGGACAGGGGAAGCTTTCTTT.

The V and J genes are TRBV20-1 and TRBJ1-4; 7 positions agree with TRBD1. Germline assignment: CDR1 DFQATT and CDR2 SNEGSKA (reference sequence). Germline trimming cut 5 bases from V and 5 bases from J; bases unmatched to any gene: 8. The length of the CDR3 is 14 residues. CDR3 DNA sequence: TGCAGTGCTTTTACAGGGGCCTTAAATGAAAAACTGTTTTTT. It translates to CSAFTGALNEKLFF.

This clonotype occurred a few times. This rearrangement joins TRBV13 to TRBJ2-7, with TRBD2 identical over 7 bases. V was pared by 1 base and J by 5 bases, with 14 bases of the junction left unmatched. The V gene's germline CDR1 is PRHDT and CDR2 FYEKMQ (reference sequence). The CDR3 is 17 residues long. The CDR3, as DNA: TGTGCCAGCAGCTTAGCGGGGGACTATAGTCCTCTAAACGAGCAGTACTTC. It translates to CASSLAGDYSPLNEQYF.

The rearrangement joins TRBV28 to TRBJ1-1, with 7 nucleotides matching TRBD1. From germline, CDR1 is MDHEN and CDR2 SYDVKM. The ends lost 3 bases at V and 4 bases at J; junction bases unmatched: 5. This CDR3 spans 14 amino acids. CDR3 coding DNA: TGTGCCAGCAGTTTCCCCAGGGGGGTCACTGAAGCTTTCTTT. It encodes CASSFPRGVTEAFF. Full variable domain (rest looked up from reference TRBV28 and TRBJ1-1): DVKVTQSSRYLVKRTGEKVFLECVQDMDHENMFWYRQDPGLGLRLIYFSYDVKMKEKGDIPEGYSVSREKKERFSLILESASTNQTSMYLCASSFPRGVTEAFFGQGTRLTVV.

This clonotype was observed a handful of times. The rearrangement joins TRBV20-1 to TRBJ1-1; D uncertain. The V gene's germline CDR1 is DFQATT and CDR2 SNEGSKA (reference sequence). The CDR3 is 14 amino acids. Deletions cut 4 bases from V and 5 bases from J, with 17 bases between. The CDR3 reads CSAKGLEVKTEAFF. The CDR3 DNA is TGCAGTGCTAAAGGGTTGGAGGTTAAGACTGAAGCTTTCTTT.

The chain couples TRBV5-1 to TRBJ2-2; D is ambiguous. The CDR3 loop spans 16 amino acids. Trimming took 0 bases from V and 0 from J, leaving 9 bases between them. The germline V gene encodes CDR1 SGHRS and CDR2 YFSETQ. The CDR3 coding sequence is TGCGCCAGCAGCTTGGGGGTGTCCGCGAACACCGGGGAGCTGTTTTTT. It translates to CASSLGVSANTGELFF.